A single sample gave rise to the 21 T cell receptor beta chains below, sequenced in a study of long-term antiretroviral therapy in people with HIV. Sequencing used immunoSEQ v3.0 at survey level. Repertoires were generated with immunoSEQ multiplex PCR, while TCRdb's copy carries only in-frame clones and drops some. The sample has approximately 15,000 clones; roughly 80% are singletons. This specimen was unsorted PBMCs, taken just before starting antiretroviral therapy. The receptors stem from a middle-aged man with HIV.

A word on this clone: The identical CDR3 is also encoded by other nucleotide sequences in the sample. The rearrangement joins TRBV7-9 to TRBJ1-2; no clear D gene. CDR1 SEHNR and CDR2 FQNEAQ come from the germline V gene (reference sequence). Trimming stripped 0 bases from V and 8 bases from J, with 10 bases between. This CDR3 contains 13 residues. The CDR3 sequence is CASSLAGPQGYTF. CDR3 DNA: TGTGCCAGCAGCTTAGCAGGGCCCCAGGGCTACACCTTC.

This chain joins TRBV23-1 and TRBJ2-1, with 7 bases fitting TRBD2. TRBV23-1 is designated an ORF whose function remains uncertain. With 3 bases clipped from V and 8 bases from J, the junction kept 13 bases outside the gene matches. The CDR3 covers 16 residues. The CDR3 DNA reads as TGCGCCAGCAGTCAGTGGAGCGGGGCACGAGGCGATGAGCAGTTCTTC. It codes for CASSQWSGARGDEQFF.

The V call is TRBV6-5, the J call TRBJ1-2; D not resolved. Trimming pared 2 bases from V and 4 bases from J, leaving 8 bases between. The V gene's germline CDR1 is MNHEY and CDR2 SVGAGI. This CDR3 comprises 13 residues. CDR3 amino acids: CASSYGVGYGYTF. The CDR3, as DNA: TGTGCCAGCAGTTACGGCGTGGGCTATGGCTACACCTTC.

V gene TRBV18 combines with J gene TRBJ1-2; 10 nucleotides match TRBD1. CDR3 length: 18 amino acids. The V segment lost 3 bases and the J segment 8 bases; nucleotides outside the gene matches: 18. Germline CDR1 is KGHSH and CDR2 is LQKENI. The CDR3 nucleotides are TGTGCCAGCTCACCCTCCGAGACAGGGGGCCCTGGTAACAAAGGCTACACCTTC. Protein: CASSPSETGGPGNKGYTF.

The chain carries TRBV6-5 and TRBJ2-5; D ambiguous. Germline-derived CDR1 and CDR2 are MNHEY and SVGAGI. Trimming shortened V by 10 bases and J by 3 bases, and 15 bases separated the two germline ends. The CDR3 runs 13 residues. This CDR3 reads CATTPGAEETQYF. The CDR3 DNA reads TGTGCCACCACTCCCGGCGCGGAAGAGACCCAGTACTTC.

The chain employs TRBV7-9 and TRBJ1-4; D is unclear. This CDR3 contains 14 residues. Germline V lookup: CDR1 SEHNR, CDR2 FQNEAQ (reference sequence). The V end was cut by 6 bases, the J end by 7 bases, with 15 bases between. Written as DNA, the CDR3 is TGTGCCAGCAGTCGCCCGCCCCTCGCTGAAAAACTGTTTTTT. Translating gives CASSRPPLAEKLFF.

V and J are TRBV5-8 and TRBJ2-4; TRBD2 might be the D (6 bases). V lost 0 bases and J lost 5, with 12 bases in between. The germline CDR1 and CDR2 sequences are SGHTS and YDEGEE. The CDR3 totals 15 residues. The CDR3 is CASSLAGLPQNIQYF. CDR3 nucleotide sequence: TGTGCCAGCAGCTTGGCGGGACTGCCCCAAAACATTCAGTACTTC.

This chain connects TRBV2 to TRBJ1-2, with D possibly matching TRBD1 (6 bases). This CDR3 has 15 amino acids. Germline lookup yields CDR1 SNHLY and CDR2 FYNNEI. Trimming cost V 6 bases and J 0 bases, with 14 bases left between them. CDR3 in amino acids: CASRQDSAANYGYTF. The DNA of the CDR3 is TGTGCCAGCAGGCAGGACAGCGCTGCTAACTATGGCTACACCTTC.

V usage is TRBV4-1 and J usage is TRBJ1-1, with TRBD1 as a possible D gene (5 bases). The V end was cut by 0 bases, the J end by 1 base, with 15 bases between. Germline CDR1 is MGHRA and CDR2 is YSYEKL. This CDR3 has 17 residues. This chain's CDR3 is CASSQDRETEKNTEAFF. The CDR3 DNA follows: TGCGCCAGCAGCCAAGATCGTGAGACAGAGAAGAACACTGAAGCTTTCTTT.

This clone has only a few counts. This sequence joins TRBV6-1 and TRBJ1-1; TRBD1 aligns across 7 bases. Trimming cost V 6 bases and J 0 bases; bases outside gene matches: 4. Germline assignment: CDR1 MNHNS and CDR2 SASEGT. This CDR3 is built from 14 residues. The CDR3 protein is CASSSGQMNTEAFF. CDR3 in DNA: TGTGCCAGCAGCTCGGGACAGATGAACACTGAAGCTTTCTTT.

The rearrangement joins TRBV5-1 to TRBJ2-2; 11 positions match TRBD2. The CDR3 runs 16 residues. The J segment lost 1 base and the V segment lost 2 bases, leaving 1 base of the junction unmatched. Germline loops: CDR1 SGHRS, CDR2 YFSETQ. In DNA, the CDR3 is TGCGCCAGCAGCTTTAGCGGGAGGGGGAACACCGGGGAGCTGTTTTTT. Protein product: CASSFSGRGNTGELFF.

This clone was counted between two and nine times. The chain has TRBV7-8 and TRBJ2-3, with D maybe TRBD2 (5 bases). The V end lost 2 bases, the J end lost 4 bases, and 10 bases lay between the germline ends. The CDR3 spans 14 residues. CDR1 is SGHVS, CDR2 FQNEAQ, per germline. CDR3 loop: CASSLIGRADTQYF. CDR3 DNA sequence: TGTGCCAGCAGCTTAATAGGGCGGGCAGATACGCAGTATTTT.

The genes are TRBV12-5 and TRBJ1-2; 8 positions agree with TRBD1. The CDR3 extends over 13 amino acids. Germline V gene sequence: CDR1 LGHNT, CDR2 FRNRAP. V trimming: 4 bases; J trimming: 8 bases; junction bases outside the gene matches: 6. The CDR3 coding sequence is TGTGCTAGTGGTTCCAGGACAGGGTCAGGCTACACCTTC. Its translation: CASGSRTGSGYTF.

This rearrangement joins TRBV9 to TRBJ2-7; 14 bases align to TRBD2. Per germline, CDR1 SGDLS and CDR2 YYNGEE. The CDR3 runs to 17 residues. V dropped 3 bases and J dropped 3; count of bases not matched to a gene: 8. CDR3 sequence reads: CASSAGTSGSKVYEQYF. CDR3 in DNA: TGTGCCAGCAGCGCCGGGACTAGCGGGAGTAAAGTCTACGAGCAGTACTTC. Combining the CDR3 with reference TRBV9 and TRBJ2-7 gives the whole variable domain DSGVTQTPKHLITATGQRVTLRCSPRSGDLSVYWYQQSLDQGLQFLIQYYNGEERAKGNILERFSAQQFPDLHSELNLSSLELGDSALYFCASSAGTSGSKVYEQYFGPGTRLTVT.

A single count supports this clone. The rearrangement links TRBV11-2 to TRBJ2-3, with 7 bases matching TRBD1. The V gene end was trimmed by 4 bases and the J gene end by 2 bases; junction bases not matched to a gene: 9. The CDR3 contains 16 residues. Germline V gene data show CDR1 as SGHAT and CDR2 as FQNNGV. CDR3 sequence (DNA): TGTGCCAGCAGCTCCTACGACAGGGATTACACAGATACGCAGTATTTT. It translates to CASSSYDRDYTDTQYF.

This clone was picked up a small number of times. In DNA form, the CDR3 reads TGTGCCAGCAGTTTTAGGAGTGCCCCCTCCTACGAGCAGTACTTC. Residues: CASSFRSAPSYEQYF. This rearrangement joins TRBV28 to TRBJ2-7; D ambiguous. The ends were cut back, 3 bases at V and 0 bases at J, with 12 bases in the middle. Germline-derived CDR1 and CDR2 are MDHEN and SYDVKM. The CDR3 extends over 15 amino acids. The entire variable domain, with the rest obtained from reference TRBV28 and TRBJ2-7, is as follows: DVKVTQSSRYLVKRTGEKVFLECVQDMDHENMFWYRQDPGLGLRLIYFSYDVKMKEKGDIPEGYSVSREKKERFSLILESASTNQTSMYLCASSFRSAPSYEQYFGPGTRLTVT.

As regards this clone: Other nucleotide sequences in the sample specify the same CDR3. This chain uses TRBV5-1 with TRBJ2-2; the D gene is possibly TRBD2 (5 bases). The CDR3 spans 16 residues. V shed 0 bases and J shed 1 base, with 10 bases lying between them. Germline CDR1 and CDR2: SGHRS and YFSETQ. CDR3 in DNA: TGCGCCAGCAGCTTGGAGAGGGCTGAGAACACCGGGGAGCTGTTTTTT. Translated, it gives CASSLERAENTGELFF.

The J gene is TRBJ1-2, the V gene TRBV30, with D possibly TRBD1 on 6 matching bases. CDR3 length equals 12 residues. CDR1 and CDR2 (germline): GTSNPN, SVGIG (reference sequence). The ends were cut back, 2 bases at V and 6 bases at J, with 10 bases in the middle. CDR3 sequence: CAWSRRQDGYTF. For the CDR3, the DNA is TGTGCCTGGAGTAGGAGACAGGATGGCTACACCTTC.

The genes are TRBV27 and TRBJ1-2; D might be TRBD1 (5 bases). The CDR3 totals 14 residues. Germline values: CDR1 MNHEY, CDR2 SMNVEV (reference sequence). V lost 4 bases, J lost 2 bases, and 11 bases lay in between. The CDR3, as DNA: TGTGCCAGCAGTTCTTACCGACAGAACTATGGCTACACCTTC. This encodes CASSSYRQNYGYTF.

This chain connects TRBV4-1 to TRBJ1-4; 7 bases align to TRBD1. The CDR3 is made up of 21 amino acids. Germline V gene sequence: CDR1 MGHRA, CDR2 YSYEKL. Trimming cost V 2 bases and J 8 bases; bases outside gene matches: 26. CDR3: CASSQPLPTQTGLRAIEKLFF. The CDR3 DNA reads TGCGCCAGCAGCCAACCTCTCCCGACCCAGACAGGGCTAAGGGCGATCGAAAAACTGTTTTTT.

This clone was counted once. The V call is TRBV30, the J call TRBJ1-1; D not certain. Trimming stripped 3 bases from V and 1 base from J, with 9 bases between. The germline gives CDR1 GTSNPN, CDR2 SVGIG (reference sequence). There are 13 residues in the CDR3. CDR3 DNA sequence: TGTGCCTGGAGGAGGACGGGGAACACTGAAGCTTTCTTT. It translates to CAWRRTGNTEAFF.